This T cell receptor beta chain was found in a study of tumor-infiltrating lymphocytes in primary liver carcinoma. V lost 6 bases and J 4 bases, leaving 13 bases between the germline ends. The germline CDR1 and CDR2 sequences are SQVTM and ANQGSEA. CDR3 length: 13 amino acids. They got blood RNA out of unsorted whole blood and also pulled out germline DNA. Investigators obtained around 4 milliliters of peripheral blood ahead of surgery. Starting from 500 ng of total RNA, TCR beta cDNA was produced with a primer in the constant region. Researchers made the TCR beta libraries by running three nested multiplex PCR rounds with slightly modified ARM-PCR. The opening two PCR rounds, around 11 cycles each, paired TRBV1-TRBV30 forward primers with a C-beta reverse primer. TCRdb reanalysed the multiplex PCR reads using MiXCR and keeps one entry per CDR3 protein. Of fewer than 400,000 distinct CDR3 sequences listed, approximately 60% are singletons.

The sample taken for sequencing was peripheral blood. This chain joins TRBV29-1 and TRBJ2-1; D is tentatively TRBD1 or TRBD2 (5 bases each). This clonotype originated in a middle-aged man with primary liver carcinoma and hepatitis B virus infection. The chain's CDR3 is CSVSSRVYNEQFF. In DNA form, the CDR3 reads TGCAGCGTCTCTAGCAGGGTTTACAATGAGCAGTTCTTC.